Presented here are 26 T cell receptor beta chains from one specimen sequenced in a study of T-cell reconstitution after alpha-beta-depleted transplantation in children. Unique molecular identifiers were used to barcode this TCRbeta library. TCRdb re-analysed the PCR reads in MiXCR, keeping a single row per CDR3 protein. The data contain approximately 520,000 distinct CDR3 sequences, about 30% of them singletons. The sequences come from PBMCs from the stem cell graft donor, collected from the stem cell graft. These receptors were collected from a human donor who donated a stem cell graft to a child with aplastic anemia.

V is TRBV6-4 and J is TRBJ2-7, with TRBD2 matching 8 bases. Looked up from germline, CDR1 is MRHNA and CDR2 is SNTAGT. The CDR3 is 18 amino acids. Losses at the gene ends were 1 base for V and 5 bases for J; bases not matched to a gene: 16. CDR3 nucleotide sequence: TGTGCCAGCAGTGACTTTCTGAGGGTAGCGGGAAGGGAAAACGAGCAGTACGTC. Protein sequence: CASSDFLRVAGRENEQYV.

This clonotype came up a few times. J is TRBJ2-7 and V is TRBV5-4; D gene unclear. Germline lookup yields CDR1 SGHNT and CDR2 YYREEE (reference sequence). The CDR3 extends over 15 amino acids. Trimming pared 2 bases from V and 0 bases from J, leaving 12 bases between. CDR3 sequence reads: CASSLAGPFSYEQYV. The CDR3 coding sequence is TGTGCCAGCAGCTTAGCCGGACCGTTCTCCTACGAGCAGTACGTC.

This clonotype was seen a handful of times. The chain is built from TRBV9 and TRBJ2-7, with 10 bases aligning to TRBD2. Germline V CDR1 and CDR2: SGDLS, YYNGEE. The CDR3 runs to 18 residues. J lost 7 bases, V lost 2 bases, and 18 bases had no gene match. This CDR3 reads CASSVQRPLAGVRWEQYF. For the CDR3, the DNA is TGTGCCAGCAGCGTCCAGAGGCCGCTAGCGGGAGTCCGATGGGAGCAGTACTTC. Using reference TRBV9 and TRBJ2-7 for the parts outside the CDR3, the full variable domain is DSGVTQTPKHLITATGQRVTLRCSPRSGDLSVYWYQQSLDQGLQFLIQYYNGEERAKGNILERFSAQQFPDLHSELNLSSLELGDSALYFCASSVQRPLAGVRWEQYFGPGTRLTVT.

This clonotype was detected only a few times. This sequence joins TRBV5-1 and TRBJ2-2; no clear D. CDR1 SGHRS and CDR2 YFSETQ come from the germline V gene. Trimming stripped 0 bases from V and 6 bases from J, with 9 bases between. This CDR3 is 14 amino acids long. For the CDR3, the DNA is TGCGCCAGCAGCTTGGAGGTATCGGCCGGGGAGCTGTTTTTT. Protein: CASSLEVSAGELFF. The variable domain in full, with the rest retrieved from reference TRBV5-1 and TRBJ2-2, is KAGVTQTPRYLIKTRGQQVTLSCSPISGHRSVSWYQQTPGQGLQFLFEYFSETQRNKGNFPGRFSGRQFSNSRSEMNVSTLELGDSALYLCASSLEVSAGELFFGEGSRLTVL.

This clonotype was counted a few times. The chain joins TRBV7-9 to TRBJ1-1; the D is unclear. Germline V gene lookup returns CDR1 SEHNR and CDR2 FQNEAQ (reference sequence). This CDR3 has 11 residues. V dropped 4 bases and J dropped 5 bases, with 5 bases sitting between them. CDR3 sequence reads: CASSSATEAFF. Written as DNA, the CDR3 is TGTGCCAGCAGCTCGGCAACTGAAGCTTTCTTT.

This clonotype was detected only a few times. This rearrangement joins TRBV20-1 to TRBJ2-3; D may be TRBD1 or TRBD2 (7 bases each). Trimming pared 1 base from V and 6 bases from J, leaving 17 bases between. From germline, CDR1 is DFQATT and CDR2 SNEGSKA (reference sequence). CDR3 length: 15 residues. The CDR3: CSARAPGQGGDTQYF. The CDR3 nucleotides read TGCAGTGCTAGAGCGCCGGGCCAGGGGGGGGATACGCAGTATTTT.

This clonotype came up a few times. This rearrangement joins TRBV7-2 to TRBJ2-7, with 7 bases aligning to TRBD2. This CDR3 is built from 15 residues. Per the germline V gene, CDR1 is SGHTA and CDR2 is FQGNSA. After removal of 5 bases from V and 1 base from J, the junction contained 8 bases not matched to a gene. The CDR3 region has the DNA TGTGCCAGCAGCCCCGCTAGCGGCCTATCCTACGAGCAGTACTTC. Translated: CASSPASGLSYEQYF.

The rearrangement links TRBV29-1 to TRBJ2-2; D gene unclear. Deletions cut 5 bases from V and 0 bases from J, with 7 bases between. This CDR3 contains 13 residues. Germline values: CDR1 SQVTM, CDR2 ANQGSEA. CDR3 in DNA: TGCAGCGTTCCAGACGCGAACACCGGGGAGCTGTTTTTT. Protein sequence: CSVPDANTGELFF.

This rearrangement joins TRBV19 to TRBJ1-1; 11 nucleotides align to TRBD1. This CDR3 region has 14 residues. Germline CDR1 LNHDA, CDR2 SQIVND (reference sequence). J was trimmed by 7 bases and V by 5 bases; bases with no gene match: 6. The CDR3, as DNA: TGTGCCAGTAGTCGGGACAGGGGGTGGGATGAAGCTTTCTTT. Translating it yields CASSRDRGWDEAFF.

This clonotype was counted a few times. The V call is TRBV7-2, the J call TRBJ1-1, with D hard to call. From germline, CDR1 is SGHTA and CDR2 FQGNSA. The CDR3 is 14 amino acids. V shed 2 bases and J shed 2 bases, with 9 bases lying between them. The DNA of the CDR3 is TGTGCCAGCAGCTTACATCGGTTAAACACTGAAGCTTTCTTT. Its translation is CASSLHRLNTEAFF.

This clonotype was seen a handful of times. This chain connects TRBV25-1 to TRBJ2-1; TRBD1 or TRBD2 may be the D gene (5 bases each). CDR3 length: 12 residues. Trimming stripped 5 bases from V and 9 bases from J, with 11 bases between. The germline V gene has CDR1 MGHDK and CDR2 SYGVNS. The CDR3 protein is CASSLMRGEQFF. The CDR3 DNA is TGTGCCAGCAGTCTTATGAGGGGTGAGCAGTTCTTC. Complete variable domain (other parts from reference TRBV25-1 and TRBJ2-1): EADIYQTPRYLVIGTGKKITLECSQTMGHDKMYWYQQDPGMELHLIHYSYGVNSTEKGDLSSESTVSRIRTEHFPLTLESARPSHTSQYLCASSLMRGEQFFGPGTRLTVL.

The V gene is TRBV21-1, the J gene TRBJ2-2. TRBV21-1 is deemed a pseudogene. This CDR3 is 15 amino acids long. The CDR3 sequence: CASSQGFANTGELFF. The CDR3 DNA is TGTGCCAGCAGCCAAGGGTTCGCGAACACCGGGGAGCTGTTTTTT.

This clonotype was found a few times. The chain has TRBV18 and TRBJ1-1; maybe TRBD1 (6 bases). The germline V and J ends were trimmed by 0 bases and 0 bases, with 11 bases remaining between them. The germline V gene has CDR1 KGHSH and CDR2 LQKENI. CDR3 size: 16 residues. CDR3 loop: CASSPPMTGVNTEAFF. Written as DNA, the CDR3 is TGTGCCAGCTCACCACCGATGACAGGCGTGAACACTGAAGCTTTCTTT.

This clonotype was recorded a few times. The genes are TRBV7-8 and TRBJ1-5, with D hard to call. Trimming cost V 4 bases and J 4 bases, with 14 bases left between them. Per the germline V gene, CDR1 is SGHVS and CDR2 is FQNEAQ. The CDR3 is 15 residues long. The DNA of the CDR3 is TGTGCCAGCAGCTCCGACGGACGGGCAAATCAGCCCCAGCATTTT. This translates into CASSSDGRANQPQHF.

The genes are TRBV5-1 and TRBJ1-1; 7 bases are shared with TRBD1. Germline CDR1 and CDR2: SGHRS and YFSETQ. The CDR3 loop spans 15 amino acids. Unmatched junction bases numbered 6, after V lost 4 bases and J lost 0 bases. The CDR3 DNA follows: TGCGCCAGCAGCACCCGACAGGGAGTGAACACTGAAGCTTTCTTT. Translation gives CASSTRQGVNTEAFF.

This chain links TRBV9 with TRBJ2-2, with 14 bases identical to TRBD2. Unmatched junction bases numbered 6, after V lost 6 bases and J lost 5 bases. This CDR3 has 16 residues. Germline lookup yields CDR1 SGDLS and CDR2 YYNGEE. The CDR3 DNA follows: TGTGCCAGCAAACCGGGACTAGCGGGAGAGACCGGGGAGCTGTTTTTT. Translation gives CASKPGLAGETGELFF.

The gene calls are TRBV30 and TRBJ2-2; the D gene is possibly TRBD1 (5 bases). The ends were cut back, 2 bases at V and 3 bases at J, with 7 bases in the middle. Per germline, CDR1 GTSNPN and CDR2 SVGIG (reference sequence). The CDR3 has 13 amino acids. The CDR3 DNA sequence: TGTGCCTGGAGTCACAGGTACACCGGGGAGCTGTTTTTT. Translation gives CAWSHRYTGELFF.

The genes are TRBV7-2 and TRBJ2-4; 11 positions agree with TRBD2. Germline V CDR1 and CDR2: SGHTA, FQGNSA. The V and J ends lost 5 bases and 10 bases, in that order; junction bases with no gene match: 10. This CDR3 comprises 15 residues. For the CDR3, the DNA is TGTGCCAGCAGCCCCGTACTAGCGGGAGCAGTGATTCAGTACTTC. Its protein product is CASSPVLAGAVIQYF.

The genes are TRBV11-1 and TRBJ2-1, with 10 positions matching TRBD2. Looked up from germline, CDR1 is SGHAT and CDR2 is FQDESV (reference sequence). The CDR3 contains 18 residues. The trim removed 1 base at V and 6 bases at J, leaving 12 bases unmatched. CDR3 residues: CASSLGRLAGGSLNEQFF. CDR3 coding DNA: TGTGCCAGCAGCTTAGGGAGGTTAGCGGGAGGATCCCTCAATGAGCAGTTCTTC.

This chain uses TRBV29-1 with TRBJ1-2, with 9 bases matching TRBD1. Germline CDR1 and CDR2: SQVTM and ANQGSEA. V lost 8 bases, J lost 6 bases, and 10 bases stayed unmatched. The CDR3 runs 13 residues. CDR3 sequence reads: CSLYPGTGNGYTF. CDR3 sequence (DNA): TGCAGCTTATACCCCGGGACAGGGAATGGCTACACCTTC.

The CDR3 nucleotides are TGTGCCAGCAGCCGAGTTTATCGGAATGGCTACACCTTC. This translates into CASSRVYRNGYTF. The V gene is TRBV14, the J gene TRBJ1-2; D is undetermined. V lost 4 bases and J 6 bases, leaving 12 bases between the germline ends. CDR3 length equals 13 residues. Germline V CDR1 and CDR2: SGHDN, FVKESK.

The genes are TRBV7-2 and TRBJ2-3, with 9 positions matching TRBD2. Germline loops: CDR1 SGHTA, CDR2 FQGNSA. V gave up 0 bases and J gave up 6 bases; unmatched junction bases: 10. This CDR3 is built from 17 residues. Here the CDR3 DNA reads TGTGCCAGCAGCTTAGCGCCGGCTAGCGGGGCCACGGATACGCAGTATTTT. Translation: CASSLAPASGATDTQYF.

CDR3 bases: TGTGCCAGCAGGAGGGCACGACAGGCGAACACTGAAGCTTTCTTT. The encoded protein is CASRRARQANTEAFF. The rearrangement uses TRBV6-2 or TRBV6-3 and TRBJ1-1, with a weak D call TRBD1 (6 bases). V gave up 6 bases and J gave up 1 base, with 15 bases separating them. The length of the CDR3 is 15 residues. Germline V gene data show CDR1 as MNHEY and CDR2 as SVGEGT.

This clonotype was recorded a few times. The chain carries TRBV18 and TRBJ2-1; D might be TRBD1 or TRBD2, each matching 7 bases. V was pared by 5 bases and J by 2 bases, with 19 bases between. CDR1 is KGHSH and CDR2 is LQKENI in the germline V gene. The CDR3 covers 17 residues. The CDR3 spells CASSEPQGLAAYNEQFF. The CDR3, as DNA: TGTGCCAGCTCAGAACCACAGGGGCTAGCGGCCTACAATGAGCAGTTCTTC.

The gene calls are TRBV5-1 and TRBJ1-1; D gene unclear. V shed 0 bases and J shed 8 bases, with 14 bases lying between them. The CDR3 totals 14 residues. Germline CDR1 and CDR2: SGHRS and YFSETQ. The CDR3 region is CASSLAMDGREAFF. The DNA for the CDR3 is TGCGCCAGCAGCTTGGCCATGGATGGCAGGGAAGCTTTCTTT.

This sequence joins TRBV11-2 and TRBJ2-1; 10 positions agree with TRBD1. The trim removed 4 bases at V and 2 bases at J, leaving 8 bases unmatched. The CDR3 runs to 17 residues. The V gene's germline CDR1 is SGHAT and CDR2 FQNNGV. The CDR3 coding sequence is TGTGCCAGCAGCTCATCGAAGGGACAGGGGACCTACAATGAGCAGTTCTTC. It is translated as CASSSSKGQGTYNEQFF.